The sequence of this T cell receptor beta chain was determined in a study of human T cells and chemical hapten exposure (dated by TCRdb to the early 2020s). About the full investigation: Libraries were pooled for sequencing, and per-sample TCR yields varied mainly because of small differences in library volumes within the pool. In alopecia patients, the study followed how the peripheral blood TCR repertoire changed in vivo over primary and secondary sensitization to diphenylcyclopropenone (DPC), a hapten. Each blood RNA sample was used to sequence both TCR alpha and TCR beta chains. Overall study outcomes, separate from this receptor: No change with DPC sensitization was found in the number of TCRs above 1 in 1000 frequency, and no evidence of global repertoire structure alterations was found. Repeated subsampling changed both the strength of the expansion versus patch-test correlation and the threshold at which that correlation became significant.

About this clonotype itself: The antigen it recognizes is unknown. No base quality values were provided; no much bigger clone lies one nucleotide off.

The time point label for this specimen denotes: healthy volunteer bleed at 6 weeks. Unfractionated whole blood was collected in Tempus Blood RNA tubes, and total RNA was extracted from that blood. Five or six healthy volunteers served as TCR sequencing controls and were bled at day 0, 2 weeks and 6 weeks. Library creation used RACE. TCRdb records NextSeq 500 as the sequencer. During library preparation, unique molecular identifiers were attached to individual cDNA molecules so that TCRs could be counted quantitatively and reproducibly. The source study handled its data this way. A median of around 100,000 TCRs per sample was observed, with a range of about 23,224 to 750,000. V, J and CDR3 annotation of the TCR reads was performed with the Decombinator software suite. For PS versus PT1 abundance plots, all samples were subsampled to the same number of TCRs (28,000). TCRs were defined as expanded if absent before sensitization and observed at least eight times at the 2-week time point. TCRdb reprocessed the public reads (quality trimming at Q25 with fastp, clone calling with MiXCR) and kept in-frame beta chains. Under each unique CDR3 protein, matching rows form one entry showing the most common genes and DNA. The authors' filters were not applied to this entry. The sample table shows more than 60,000 distinct CDR3 sequences, and around 8.7% are seen once. The ten largest clones take up 1.5% to 1.7% of the sample.

The sequenced sample was whole blood. This TCR came from a male donor in good health. Some clones in this sample may be carry-over from other donors' samples.

The CDR3 sequence is CACSRLNTEAFF. The sequence in DNA is TGTGCCTGTTCCCGCTTGAACACTGAAGCTTTCTTT. The chain is assembled from TRBV30 and TRBJ1-1; confidence is insufficient to name the D gene. V was cut back by 6 bases and J by 0 bases, leaving a gap of 8 bases between them. CDR1 GTSNPN and CDR2 SVGIG are derived from the germline V gene (reference sequence). From the cysteine through the phenylalanine, the CDR3 covers 12 amino acids. The read is trimmed to its CDR3 DNA, 36 bases read in frame from base 1. The CDR3 plus the reference TRBV30 and TRBJ1-1 genes for the other parts give the full variable domain: SQTIHQWPATLVQPVGSPLSLECTVEGTSNPNLYWYRQAAGRGLQLLFYSVGIGQISSEVPQNLSASRPQDRQFILSSKKLLLSDSGFYLCACSRLNTEAFFGQGTRLTVV.